The entry below gives a single T cell receptor beta chain sequence along with its context. The clone's antigen remains unknown. Per-nucleotide qualities are absent, and no much larger clonotype sits a single base away. These data belong to a study of T cell changes during pregnancy in multiple sclerosis (dated by TCRdb to between 2018 and 2020). Concerning the study at large: Changes in the T cell repertoire over the course of pregnancy were examined in this study in women with multiple sclerosis.

To prepare the library, the immunoSEQ multiplex PCR assay was applied. This is the immuneACCESS table as TCRdb keeps it, with only in-frame sequences that have V and J called. A part of the clones is gone; compared with another copy, unresolved V genes explain less than half, and the rest is unexplained. This sample comprises more than 55,000 clones, around 90% of them detected only once. Jointly, the top ten make up 3% to 4% of the sample. At the junction V is shortened by 6 bases and J by 9 bases, with 12 bases in between. CDR1 and CDR2, looked up from the germline V gene, are SNHLY and FYNNEI. There are 12 amino acids in the CDR3, from cysteine to phenylalanine inclusive. Kept here is only the CDR3 DNA, which spans 36 bases and is read in frame from base 1.

The sequencing here drew on peripheral blood, taken after pregnancy. This clonotype was obtained from a female donor in good health, enrolled as a control in a pregnancy study. The V and J genes are TRBV2 and TRBJ2-4, and the D gene may be TRBD2, 6 bases matching. The DNA is as follows: TGTGCCAGCAGACTAGCCACCTCCATTCAGTACTTC. It specifies CASRLATSIQYF. Beyond the CDR3, the reference TRBV2 and TRBJ2-4 genes provide the residues; the full variable domain reads: EPEVTQTPSHQVTQMGQEVILRCVPISNHLYFYWYRQILGQKVEFLVSFYNNEISEKSEIFDDQFSVERPDGSNFTLKIRSTKLEDSAMYFCASRLATSIQYFGAGTRLSVL.